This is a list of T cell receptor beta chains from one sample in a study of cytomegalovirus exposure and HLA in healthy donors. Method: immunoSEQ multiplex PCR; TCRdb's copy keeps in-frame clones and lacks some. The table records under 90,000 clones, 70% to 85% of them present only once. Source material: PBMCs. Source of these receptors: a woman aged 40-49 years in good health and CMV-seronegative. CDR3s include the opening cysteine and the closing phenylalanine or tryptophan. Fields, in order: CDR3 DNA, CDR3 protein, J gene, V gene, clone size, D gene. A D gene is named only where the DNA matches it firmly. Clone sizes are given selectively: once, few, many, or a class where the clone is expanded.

CDR3nt: TGTGCCAGCAGTGCGGCCGGGGGGGACTATGGCTACACCTTC
CDR3aa: CASSAAGGDYGYTF
j_gene: TRBJ1-2
v_gene: TRBV25-1
abundance: NA
d_gene: NA

CDR3nt: TGCAGCGTTGTTAGATCGGCAAACTCACGGTCGGGGCACAGGGTCAATCAGCCCCAGCATTTT
CDR3aa: CSVVRSANSRSGHRVNQPQHF
j_gene: TRBJ1-5
v_gene: TRBV29-1
abundance: NA
d_gene: NA

CDR3nt: TGTGCCAGCAGCCGGACTAGCGGGAGGCCCGAGCAGTACTTC
CDR3aa: CASSRTSGRPEQYF
j_gene: TRBJ2-7
v_gene: TRBV14
abundance: NA
d_gene: TRBD2

CDR3nt: TGTGCCAGCAGCCCCCAGGGGGAATACTACGAGCAGTACTTC
CDR3aa: CASSPQGEYYEQYF
j_gene: TRBJ2-7
v_gene: TRBV6-5
abundance: few
d_gene: TRBD1

CDR3nt: TGCGCCAGCAGCCCCCGAGGGGGGGACAATCAGCCCCAGCATTTT
CDR3aa: CASSPRGGDNQPQHF
j_gene: TRBJ1-5
v_gene: TRBV5-1
abundance: NA
d_gene: NA

CDR3nt: TGTGCCAGCAGTGAAGACAGGGTTATTTCTTATAGCAATCAGCCCCAGCATTTT
CDR3aa: CASSEDRVISYSNQPQHF
j_gene: TRBJ1-5
v_gene: TRBV6-1
abundance: once
d_gene: NA

CDR3nt: TGTGCCAGCAGTTACGTTAGGACAGGGGGCCTCACTGAAGCTTTCTTT
CDR3aa: CASSYVRTGGLTEAFF
j_gene: TRBJ1-1
v_gene: TRBV6-5
abundance: many
d_gene: TRBD1

CDR3nt: TGCGCCAGCAACAGACAGGGGGCGAACACTGAAGCTTTCTTT
CDR3aa: CASNRQGANTEAFF
j_gene: TRBJ1-1
v_gene: TRBV5-1
abundance: NA
d_gene: TRBD1

CDR3nt: TGTGCCAGCAGTTACAAAGGTCAGGGATATGGCTACACCTTC
CDR3aa: CASSYKGQGYGYTF
j_gene: TRBJ1-2
v_gene: TRBV6-5
abundance: once
d_gene: NA

CDR3nt: TGCGCCAGCAGCCAAGATCAGACAGGAATGATCTATGGCTACACCTTC
CDR3aa: CASSQDQTGMIYGYTF
j_gene: TRBJ1-2
v_gene: TRBV4-1
abundance: NA
d_gene: NA